The TCR beta chain under discussion was sequenced for a study of a mutant IDH1 vaccine in newly diagnosed glioma (dated by TCRdb to the early 2020s). For context, the study as a whole: Of the roughly 34 treated patients, 62.5% were male and around 40% were female, and a mean age of roughly 40 years was recorded. Prior to enrollment, standard therapy consisting of radiotherapy alone, temozolomide alone, or radiochemotherapy with temozolomide had been administered to patients, with the combination being received by most patients. Peripheral blood was drawn at six visits: V03 (baseline), V05, V07, V10, V12 and V13. For exploratory analyses, longitudinal TCRB deep sequencing was carried out in roughly 23 treated patients wherever samples were available.

According to the germline V gene, CDR1 reads SGHDT and CDR2 reads YYEEEE. The CDR3, from cysteine to phenylalanine, totals 16 residues. Just the 48-base CDR3 DNA is kept, in frame starting at base 1. V is shortened by 2 bases, J by 0 bases, and the region joining them spans 13 bases. General findings and caveats noted by the study authors: PBMC samples for TCRB deep sequencing were selected based on availability. Pseudoprogression appeared unrelated to alterations in the top peripheral T cell clonotypes detected by TCRB sequencing. Across multiple MHC alleles, vaccine-induced immune responses were seen in just over 90% of patients. It was noted by the authors that analyses of patient blood samples could not be reproduced owing to sample limitations.

Receptors were amplified or captured by the immunoSEQ multiplex PCR assay. Rearranged TCR beta chain sequences were amplified with the hsTCRB Kit following the manufacturer's protocol. An Illumina MiSeq was used to sequence the TCRB libraries. The original pipeline was this. The proprietary platform of the kit vendor was used for demultiplexing, trimming and gene mapping. This immuneACCESS table, as held by TCRdb, lists in-frame sequences with V and J called but not all clones. Of the missing ones, under half trace to an unresolved V gene in checked studies; the others have no known cause. V and J calls and clone size are as listed in that table; D and trimming were resolved from the DNA. The table for this sample lists about 36,000 clones; roughly 80% of them were counted only once. The ten largest clones take up 7.5% to 10% of the sample. This sample's time point label indicates: baseline, week 1 (first vaccination visit). This specimen's treatment or condition label, per the study, means: pre-vaccination baseline after standard-of-care therapy. Newly diagnosed WHO grade 3 or 4 IDH1-mutant astrocytomas showing loss of nuclear ATRX were present in the donors. The samples were drawn from NOA16, a multicentre, single-arm, open-label phase I trial in Germany that tested a mutant IDH1 peptide vaccine in humans for the first time. Blood drawn at visit V03 was used as the baseline sample for immunogenicity testing. The DNeasy Blood and Tissue Kit was used to extract genomic DNA from EDTA blood for TCRB sequencing.

About this clone itself: Its antigen remains unidentified. Within one base of it there is no much larger clone, and no base qualities were kept.

The sequencing used PBMCs, collected from a glioma patient treated with radiotherapy, temozolomide or both. The sequence joins TRBV5-6 to TRBJ2-3; no D gene is confidently identified. The receptor was derived from a man between 40 and 49 years old with glioma. Some clones in this sample may be carry-over from other donors' samples. The DNA sequence is given as TGTGCCAGCAGCTTCGGCCTAATCTATAGCACAGATACGCAGTATTTT. Translated, it reads CASSFGLIYSTDTQYF.